This TCR beta chain comes out of a study of blood T cell repertoires in COVID-19. Study-wide context: Sites across the United States, Italy and Spain contributed samples from acute and convalescent COVID-19. Sources were T cells, B-cell-depleted T cells, or PBMCs; the material itself was cDNA or gDNA.

J lost 6 bases, V lost 3 bases, and 8 bases had no gene match. Germline values: CDR1 LNHDA, CDR2 SQIVND (reference sequence). The CDR3 runs to 16 residues. Original processing methods: Nucleated cell number was recorded as an estimate derived from reference gene primer amplification. Sequencing was performed with immunoSEQ multiplex PCR; in TCRdb, only in-frame clones are kept and a portion is missing. That table gives V, J and clone size, and the DNA gave D and trimming. Here the sample spans about 120,000 clones, around 80% being singletons. This chain links TRBV19 with TRBJ2-1, with TRBD2 identical over 10 bases. The TCR comes from a woman of 80 years or more with acute or convalescent COVID-19. Sample: peripheral blood. The CDR3 region is CASSMASGGARNEQFF. CDR3 DNA: TGTGCCAGTAGTATGGCCAGCGGGGGGGCCCGCAATGAGCAGTTCTTC.